This TCR beta chain was recovered during a study of response to subunit inactivated influenza vaccine. Regarding the study as a whole: That few new T cells are recruited by each seasonal influenza vaccination was the authors' suggestion.

This clonotype has a handful of counts. The target antigen is unknown. TCRdb recomputed calls from the RT-PCR reads with MiXCR, one row per CDR3 protein. The data contain about 500,000 distinct CDR3 sequences, approximately 15% of them singletons. This sequence was found in a man between 50 and 69 years old who received an inactivated influenza vaccine. The sequencing here drew on CD4+ T cells sorted from PBMCs, taken about 24 months after vaccination.

Here the CDR3 DNA reads TGTGCCAGCAGCCCCGTAGCGGGGAGGGCCAGGGAGGTAGATACGCAGTATTTT. It translates to CASSPVAGRAREVDTQYF. The chain combines TRBV11-1 with TRBJ2-3; TRBD2 aligns across 8 bases. V lost 5 bases to trimming and J lost 5 bases; unmatched junction nucleotides: 18. The CDR3 has 18 residues. Germline CDR1 reads SGHAT; CDR2 reads FQDESV (reference sequence).